The rows below give T cell receptor beta chains drawn from one sample of a study of preoperative IRX-2 immunotherapy in early breast cancer. The repertoire was sequenced with immunoSEQ multiplex PCR; TCRdb's copy has only in-frame clones and lacks some. The top ten clones hold 3% to 3.5% of a sample with 30,000 or so clones, over 65% of them seen once. Sample collection occurred from a patient treated with IRX-2 immunotherapy. The receptors were gathered from a human donor with breast cancer. The CDR3 runs from the conserved cysteine through the conserved F or W.

V,J,CDR3
TRBV6-8,TRBJ2-2,CASSGVIAGEESTGELFF
TRBV10-3,TRBJ1-5,CAISEGGVGQPQHF
TRBV11-3,TRBJ2-5,CASSLVLAGGETQYF
TRBV11-3,TRBJ2-3,CASSRGLRTDTQYF
TRBV1,TRBJ2-3,CASSQTHLASQYF
TRBV15,TRBJ1-2,CATSRGRGAGDGYTF
TRBV4-1,TRBJ1-6,CASSQEGVSSYNSPLHF
TRBV5-1,TRBJ2-3,CASSLSGRPDTQYF
TRBV23-1,TRBJ2-7,CASSQESIGPLEQYF
TRBV18,TRBJ2-6,CASSPITDRAGGANVLTF
TRBV18,TRBJ2-3,CASSQTSGSIDTQYF
TRBV6-8,TRBJ2-1,CASATPYNEQFF
TRBV23-1,TRBJ1-5,CASSPRTMNQPQHF
TRBV6-8,TRBJ2-7,CASSYGLWTTIGYEQYF
TRBV5-1,TRBJ2-1,CASSYGDRDNNEQFF
TRBV6-4,TRBJ2-7,CASSTRGNEQYF